This TCR beta chain originates from a study of blood T cell repertoires in COVID-19. Germline loops: CDR1 MNHEY, CDR2 SVGEGT. The CDR3 totals 15 residues. Germline trimming cut 0 bases from V and 5 bases from J; bases unmatched to any gene: 4. Repertoires were generated with immunoSEQ multiplex PCR, while TCRdb's copy carries only in-frame clones and drops some. The table has over 30,000 clones, 90% seen once; the top ten hold roughly an eighth. This clone was counted only a few times. The sample taken for sequencing was peripheral blood. The TCR comes from a human donor in a cohort sampled during active COVID-19. The chain joins TRBV6-2 or TRBV6-3 to TRBJ2-5, with 9 bases identical to TRBD1. The CDR3 DNA follows: TGTGCCAGCAGTTACTCAACAGGGGGCCACGAGACCCAGTACTTC. This translates into CASSYSTGGHETQYF.